The 24 T cell receptor beta chains reported below all come from one sample, sequenced in a study of blood T cell repertoires in COVID-19 (dated by TCRdb to between 2020 and 2021). The method was the immunoSEQ multiplex PCR assay. The clones in this table, taken by TCRdb from immuneACCESS, are in-frame only. Not every clone is retained; where verified, under half of the shortfall comes from an unresolved V gene, and the cause of the rest is unknown. A total of roughly 140,000 clones appear in this sample, approximately 80% of them only once. The biggest ten clones account for about an eighth of the sample. Sample: peripheral blood. These receptors originate from a man aged 60 to 69 with active or convalescent COVID-19.

This chain links TRBV4-1 with TRBJ1-1; TRBD1 aligns across 7 bases. This CDR3 spans 14 amino acids. V was pared by 1 base and J by 4 bases, with 3 bases of the junction left unmatched. Germline V gene data show CDR1 as MGHRA and CDR2 as YSYEKL. The CDR3, as DNA: TGCGCCAGCAGCCAAGTTGGACAGGTCACTGAAGCTTTCTTT. It specifies CASSQVGQVTEAFF.

This clone was counted a single time. V is TRBV7-9 and J is TRBJ2-1; D is undetermined. The germline V and J ends were trimmed by 4 bases and 4 bases, with 20 bases remaining between them. The germline V gene has CDR1 SEHNR and CDR2 FQNEAQ (reference sequence). The CDR3 has 17 amino acids. This CDR3 reads CASSSPLVAGLYNEQFF. In DNA, the CDR3 is TGTGCCAGCAGCTCACCTCTGGTAGCTGGCCTTTACAATGAGCAGTTCTTC. The entire variable domain, with the rest obtained from reference TRBV7-9 and TRBJ2-1, is as follows: DTGVSQNPRHKITKRGQNVTFRCDPISEHNRLYWYRQTLGQGPEFLTYFQNEAQLEKSRLLSDRFSAERPKGSFSTLEIQRTEQGDSAMYLCASSSPLVAGLYNEQFFGPGTRLTVL.

There are a few counts of this clone. In nucleotides, the CDR3 is TGTGCCAGCAGGGGCCCGGGACAGGGAGCTCAGGAGCAGTACTTC. It is translated as CASRGPGQGAQEQYF. V usage is TRBV7-9 and J usage is TRBJ2-7; 9 nucleotides match TRBD1. The CDR3 sequence is 15 residues long. Unmatched junction bases numbered 13, after V lost 6 bases and J lost 7 bases. Germline CDR1 reads SEHNR; CDR2 reads FQNEAQ (reference sequence).

The chain has TRBV28 and TRBJ1-2; unclear D gene. The CDR3 has 15 residues. Per the germline V gene, CDR1 is MDHEN and CDR2 is SYDVKM. V lost 5 bases, J lost 2 bases, and 15 bases lay in between. CDR3 DNA: TGTGCCAGCAGTCCGACCCCACCAGCGAACTATGGCTACACCTTC. Translating gives CASSPTPPANYGYTF.

The chain recombines TRBV24-1 with TRBJ2-3, with D perhaps TRBD1 (6 bases). Germline V gene lookup returns CDR1 KGHDR and CDR2 SFDVKD. Deletions cut 4 bases from V and 6 bases from J, with 7 bases between. The CDR3 sequence is 12 residues long. CDR3 amino acids: CATSEGADTQYF. The CDR3 nucleotides read TGTGCCACCAGTGAGGGGGCGGATACGCAGTATTTT.

The count of this clone is one. The rearrangement joins TRBV19 to TRBJ1-1, with D possibly TRBD1 on 5 matching bases. The germline gives CDR1 LNHDA, CDR2 SQIVND (reference sequence). CDR3 length equals 14 residues. The germline V and J ends were trimmed by 4 bases and 1 base, with 10 bases remaining between them. This CDR3 is CASSNGGSNTEAFF. CDR3 in DNA: TGTGCCAGTAGTAACGGGGGGTCGAACACTGAAGCTTTCTTT.

The chain joins TRBV7-2 to TRBJ2-7, with 8 bases that match TRBD2. The CDR3 has 14 residues. Germline CDR1 and CDR2: SGHTA and FQGNSA. V was clipped by 3 bases and J by 4 bases; unmatched bases: 5. The DNA of the CDR3 is TGTGCCAGCAGCTTGGGTAGCGGGAAATACGAGCAGTACTTC. Protein product: CASSLGSGKYEQYF.

This rearrangement joins TRBV30 to TRBJ2-7; 13 bases match TRBD2. The V gene's germline CDR1 is GTSNPN and CDR2 SVGIG (reference sequence). Trimming cost V 7 bases and J 7 bases; bases outside gene matches: 7. The CDR3 totals 13 residues. CDR3 coding DNA: TGTGCCTCCTCGACTAGCGGGAGGAGAGAGCAGTACTTC. Its translation: CASSTSGRREQYF.

The rearrangement uses TRBV7-8 and TRBJ1-5, with D possibly matching TRBD1 (6 bases). Trimming cost V 5 bases and J 3 bases, with 17 bases left between them. CDR1 and CDR2 (germline): SGHVS, FQNEAQ. This CDR3 region has 16 residues. The CDR3 DNA reads TGTGCCAGCAGCACCTACCCCTCAGGGGTCAATCAGCCCCAGCATTTT. Translating gives CASSTYPSGVNQPQHF.

V usage is TRBV5-6 and J usage is TRBJ1-5; D remains unclear. CDR3 length equals 11 residues. The V end lost 1 base, the J end lost 7 bases, and 3 bases lay between the germline ends. Germline values: CDR1 SGHDT, CDR2 YYEEEE. CDR3: CASSLLQPQHF. CDR3 DNA: TGTGCCAGCAGCTTGCTCCAGCCCCAGCATTTT.

In nucleotides, the CDR3 is TGTGCCACCTCTAGCGGGAGTAGGAACGAGCAGTACTTC. It specifies CATSSGSRNEQYF. The J gene is TRBJ2-7, the V gene TRBV28, with 10 bases identical to TRBD2. CDR1 is MDHEN, CDR2 SYDVKM, per germline. The CDR3 runs 13 residues. V gave up 10 bases and J gave up 5 bases; unmatched junction bases: 8.

The rearrangement links TRBV18 to TRBJ1-1, with a tentative D call TRBD1 (5 bases). Trimming took off 0 bases at V and 9 bases at J, with 8 bases between the two ends. The CDR3 is 12 residues long. Germline CDR1 and CDR2: KGHSH and LQKENI. CDR3 region: CASSPPGLKAFF. DNA of the CDR3: TGTGCCAGCTCACCACCGGGGCTTAAAGCTTTCTTT.

This chain connects TRBV5-6 to TRBJ1-1; 7 nucleotides agree with TRBD1. CDR1 SGHDT and CDR2 YYEEEE come from the germline V gene. V shed 1 base, J shed 6 bases, and the junction held 9 bases outside the gene matches. CDR3 length equals 15 residues. The CDR3 loop is CASSLTRTGGAEAFF. CDR3 nucleotide sequence: TGTGCCAGCAGCTTGACGCGGACAGGTGGGGCTGAAGCTTTCTTT.

The chain has TRBV20-1 and TRBJ2-6, with 7 bases matching TRBD2. Trimming removed 3 bases from V and 3 bases from J; junction bases left unmatched: 5. CDR1 is DFQATT and CDR2 is SNEGSKA in the germline V gene (reference sequence). The length of the CDR3 is 15 residues. The CDR3: CSASAGDYGANVLTF. The CDR3 DNA reads TGCAGTGCTAGTGCGGGGGACTATGGGGCCAACGTCCTGACTTTC.

V gene TRBV7-6 combines with J gene TRBJ1-1; 7 positions match TRBD1. Looked up from germline, CDR1 is SGHVS and CDR2 is FNYEAQ. With V trimmed by 2 bases and J by 0 bases, 15 bases remained unmatched. The CDR3 is made up of 19 amino acids. The CDR3 DNA sequence: TGTGCCAGCAGCTTATATGGGGCTGGACAGGCGGGTTTGAACACTGAAGCTTTCTTT. It specifies CASSLYGAGQAGLNTEAFF. The variable domain in full, completed from reference TRBV7-6 and TRBJ1-1, reads GAGVSQSPRYKVTKRGQDVALRCDPISGHVSLYWYRQALGQGPEFLTYFNYEAQQDKSGLPNDRFSAERPEGSISTLTIQRTEQRDSAMYRCASSLYGAGQAGLNTEAFFGQGTRLTVV.

This clone has more than one count but fewer than ten. The V call is TRBV5-4, the J call TRBJ1-4, with D perhaps matching TRBD1 (5 bases). The germline V gene has CDR1 SGHNT and CDR2 YYREEE (reference sequence). V shed 2 bases and J shed 6 bases, with 23 bases lying between them. The CDR3 covers 18 residues. CDR3: CASSFSPRGGDVHEKLFF. For the CDR3, the DNA is TGTGCCAGCAGCTTTTCACCCCGTGGGGGGGACGTCCATGAAAAACTGTTTTTT. The complete variable domain, with remaining parts taken from reference TRBV5-4 and TRBJ1-4, reads ETGVTQSPTHLIKTRGQQVTLRCSSQSGHNTVSWYQQALGQGPQFIFQYYREEENGRGNFPPRFSGLQFPNYSSELNVNALELDDSALYLCASSFSPRGGDVHEKLFFGSGTQLSVL.

The rearrangement joins TRBV5-1 to TRBJ2-1; 13 bases align to TRBD2. CDR3 length: 16 amino acids. V lost 6 bases, J lost 8 bases, and 11 bases stayed unmatched. CDR1 is SGHRS, CDR2 YFSETQ, per germline. The CDR3 nucleotides read TGCGCCAGCAAAACGGAGACTAGCGGGAGGTTGTATGAGCAGTTCTTC. Protein sequence: CASKTETSGRLYEQFF.

The chain recombines TRBV7-2 with TRBJ1-1, with TRBD1 matching over 7 bases. Germline-derived CDR1 and CDR2 are SGHTA and FQGNSA. This CDR3 contains 13 residues. With V trimmed by 3 bases and J by 10 bases, 8 bases remained unmatched. The chain's CDR3 is CASSFPGGKGAFF. CDR3 coding DNA: TGTGCCAGCAGCTTCCCAGGGGGGAAAGGAGCTTTCTTT.

By sample share, this clone is medium-sized. The chain combines TRBV3-1 (or the pseudogene TRBV3-2) with TRBJ2-7; TRBD2 agrees at 9 bases. The CDR3 length is 19 residues. The V gene's germline CDR1 is LGHDT and CDR2 YNNKEL (reference sequence). Trimming cost V 0 bases and J 2 bases; bases outside gene matches: 14. The CDR3 protein is CASSQEMPSGKEDPYEQYF. Written as DNA, the CDR3 is TGTGCCAGCAGCCAAGAGATGCCTAGCGGGAAGGAGGACCCCTACGAGCAGTACTTC.

V gene TRBV11-3 combines with J gene TRBJ2-1; TRBD2 agrees at 14 bases. CDR1 SGHNT and CDR2 YENEEA come from the germline V gene. The CDR3 is made up of 16 amino acids. J was trimmed by 8 bases and V by 4 bases; bases with no gene match: 7. The DNA of the CDR3 is TGTGCCAGCAGCTCGGGGACTAGCGGGAGAGGGTATGAGCAGTTCTTC. This translates into CASSSGTSGRGYEQFF.

This clone has only one observation. The chain's CDR3 is CSASASGNYNEQFF. CDR3 nucleotide sequence: TGCAGTGCTAGTGCTAGCGGGAACTACAATGAGCAGTTCTTC. The chain uses TRBV20-1 and TRBJ2-1; 9 bases fit TRBD2. CDR1 is DFQATT and CDR2 is SNEGSKA in the germline V gene (reference sequence). J was trimmed by 3 bases and V by 3 bases; bases with no gene match: 3. The CDR3 contains 14 residues.

This sequence joins TRBV9 and TRBJ1-1; D is undetermined. CDR1 and CDR2 from the germline V gene are SGDLS and YYNGEE. The CDR3 is made up of 14 amino acids. V was shortened by 3 bases and J by 3 bases, with 12 bases between the two germline ends. The CDR3 DNA sequence: TGTGCCAGCAGCGCGAGCTGGCGGGACACTGAAGCTTTCTTT. Protein: CASSASWRDTEAFF.

As DNA, the CDR3 is TGCGCCAGCAGCTTCTCCAACCCGCGGGACGAGCAGTACTTC. Its protein product is CASSFSNPRDEQYF. This rearrangement joins TRBV5-1 to TRBJ2-7; a possible D gene is TRBD2 (5 bases). The CDR3 extends over 14 amino acids. Germline-derived CDR1 and CDR2 are SGHRS and YFSETQ. Between the trimmed V and J ends, which lost 2 bases and 5 bases, there was a span of 14 bases.

This clone came up once. CDR3 nucleotides: TGTGCCAGCAGCTTTGACGGGGAAGAGACCCAGTACTTC. Its translation is CASSFDGEETQYF. This rearrangement joins TRBV11-3 to TRBJ2-5, with D possibly TRBD2 on 5 matching bases. The V end was cut by 3 bases, the J end by 3 bases, with 8 bases between. The CDR3 has 13 amino acids. CDR1 is SGHNT and CDR2 is YENEEA in the germline V gene.